This T cell receptor (beta chain) was identified during a study of T cells after yellow fever vaccination. MiXCR, applied by TCRdb to the 5' RACE reads, yields one record per CDR3 protein. The table has 510,000 or so distinct CDR3 sequences, less than 20% seen once. The germline CDR1 and CDR2 sequences are SGHDT and YYEEEE. The V end lost 1 base, the J end lost 0 bases, and 8 bases lay between the germline ends. The length of the CDR3 is 16 residues. The sequence was collected from a man aged 25-45 years who received the YFV17D yellow fever vaccine. The chain has TRBV5-6 and TRBJ2-6, with a tentative D call TRBD1 (5 bases). Sequenced here: PBMCs, sampled 15 days after the yellow fever booster vaccination. This CDR3 is CASSLTGYSGANVLTF. For the CDR3, the DNA is TGTGCCAGCAGCTTGACAGGCTACTCTGGGGCCAACGTCCTGACTTTC. Full variable domain (outside the CDR3, taken from reference TRBV5-6 and TRBJ2-6): DAGVTQSPTHLIKTRGQQVTLRCSPKSGHDTVSWYQQALGQGPQFIFQYYEEEERQRGNFPDRFSGHQFPNYSSELNVNALLLGDSALYLCASSLTGYSGANVLTFGAGSRLTVL.